Shown below are 24 T cell receptor beta chains from a single sample sequenced in a study of blood T cell repertoires in COVID-19. The repertoire was sequenced with immunoSEQ multiplex PCR; TCRdb's copy has only in-frame clones and lacks some. The table includes some 100,000 clones, 83% detected once. The sample consisted of peripheral blood. All receptors come from a woman aged 55 to 70 with acute or convalescent COVID-19.

This clone was recorded at least ten times. V and J are TRBV7-2 and TRBJ1-5, with D maybe TRBD1 (5 bases). Deletions cut 4 bases from V and 6 bases from J, with 19 bases between. The CDR3 consists of 16 residues. CDR1 and CDR2 (germline): SGHTA, FQGNSA. The CDR3 loop is CASSSGGGSRGQPQHF. CDR3 sequence (DNA): TGTGCCAGCAGCTCTGGGGGGGGATCGCGTGGTCAGCCCCAGCATTTT.

V usage is TRBV28 and J usage is TRBJ2-7; a possible D gene is TRBD2 (6 bases). V was shortened by 3 bases and J by 2 bases, with 8 bases between the two germline ends. The CDR3 consists of 13 residues. Germline CDR1 MDHEN, CDR2 SYDVKM. CDR3 sequence (DNA): TGTGCCAGCAGTTTGGAGGGGCCCTACGAGCAGTACTTC. Amino acid sequence: CASSLEGPYEQYF.

Concerning this clone: At the DNA level, this CDR3 is encoded by other sequences in the same sample as well. The rearrangement joins TRBV7-8 to TRBJ2-7; D remains unclear. Trimming stripped 5 bases from V and 2 bases from J, with 4 bases between. This CDR3 is built from 11 residues. Per germline, CDR1 SGHVS and CDR2 FQNEAQ. CDR3 nucleotide sequence: TGTGCCAGCAGCCCAGCCTACGAGCAGTACTTC. Its protein is CASSPAYEQYF.

The chain has TRBV2 and TRBJ2-5, with 9 nucleotides matching TRBD2. This CDR3 has 14 residues. Germline V gene lookup returns CDR1 SNHLY and CDR2 FYNNEI. With V trimmed by 8 bases and J by 1 base, 5 bases remained unmatched. The CDR3 DNA sequence: TGTGCCAGCGGAGAAGCGGGAGGCCAAGAGACCCAGTACTTC. Protein sequence: CASGEAGGQETQYF.

The V call is TRBV7-3, the J call TRBJ1-1; 7 bases line up with TRBD1. Germline CDR1 and CDR2: SGHTA and FQGTGA. The CDR3 is made up of 13 amino acids. J gave up 3 bases and V 6 bases, and 4 bases lay outside the gene matches. In DNA form, the CDR3 reads TGTGCCAGCAGGGAGGGACAGCACACTGAAGCTTTCTTT. Translation: CASREGQHTEAFF.

The gene calls are TRBV10-1 and TRBJ2-1, with 8 bases aligning to TRBD2. The junction had 10 bases not matched to a gene; V was cut back by 8 bases and J by 7 bases. This CDR3 comprises 14 residues. Germline CDR1 reads WNHNN; CDR2 reads SYGVQD (reference sequence). Here the CDR3 reads CASPLAGGDNEQFF. DNA of the CDR3: TGCGCCAGCCCCTTGGCGGGAGGCGATAATGAGCAGTTCTTC.

Comments on this clone: The sample contains more than one DNA sequence encoding this CDR3. This chain joins TRBV2 and TRBJ1-4, with a weak D call TRBD1 (5 bases). The CDR3 consists of 14 residues. V dropped 5 bases and J dropped 5 bases, with 12 bases sitting between them. The germline V gene encodes CDR1 SNHLY and CDR2 FYNNEI. This chain's CDR3 is CASSKGALNEKLFF. The CDR3 nucleotides are TGTGCCAGCAGTAAAGGGGCCTTGAATGAAAAACTGTTTTTT.

As concerns this clone: The junction does not match germline at one end; this may be a read error. The J gene is TRBJ2-1, the V gene TRBV7-7; 9 bases are shared with TRBD2. This CDR3 spans 15 amino acids. Germline V gene data show CDR1 as SSHAT and CDR2 as FNYEAQ (reference sequence). CDR3 in amino acids: CASSLERTSVNEQFF. Written as DNA, the CDR3 is TGTGCTAGCAGCTTAGAGCGGACTAGCGTCAATGAGCAGTTCTTC.

This clone was counted between two and nine times. This rearrangement joins TRBV28 to TRBJ1-5; D unclear. CDR3 length: 14 amino acids. The V end lost 8 bases, the J end lost 0 bases, and 11 bases lay between the germline ends. The germline CDR1 and CDR2 sequences are MDHEN and SYDVKM. The CDR3 sequence is CASAYSDSNQPQHF. CDR3 coding DNA: TGTGCCAGCGCTTACAGTGATAGCAATCAGCCCCAGCATTTT. Complete variable domain (other parts from reference TRBV28 and TRBJ1-5): DVKVTQSSRYLVKRTGEKVFLECVQDMDHENMFWYRQDPGLGLRLIYFSYDVKMKEKGDIPEGYSVSREKKERFSLILESASTNQTSMYLCASAYSDSNQPQHFGDGTRLSIL.

The J gene is TRBJ2-7, the V gene TRBV7-2; TRBD1 might be the D (6 bases). V was pared by 5 bases and J by 3 bases, with 11 bases between. The CDR3 is 13 amino acids. Germline V gene sequence: CDR1 SGHTA, CDR2 FQGNSA. Written as DNA, the CDR3 is TGTGCCAGCAGCCTAAGACAGGTCTACGAGCAGTACTTC. It codes for CASSLRQVYEQYF.

In DNA, the CDR3 is TGTGCCAGCAGCTTGGGCGGAGGGAACACTGAAGCTTTCTTT. Its translation: CASSLGGGNTEAFF. V and J are TRBV5-6 and TRBJ1-1; no reliable D call. This CDR3 is 14 amino acids long. Per germline, CDR1 SGHDT and CDR2 YYEEEE. Trimming cost V 0 bases and J 1 base, with 7 bases left between them.

This chain uses TRBV4-1 with TRBJ2-7; 8 bases are a match to TRBD1. The CDR3 extends over 18 amino acids. Germline V gene data show CDR1 as MGHRA and CDR2 as YSYEKL. The ends lost 4 bases at V and 1 base at J; junction bases unmatched: 15. The CDR3: CASSLYSASGGSSYEQYF. CDR3 DNA: TGCGCCAGCAGCCTATATTCGGCGTCAGGGGGCTCTTCCTACGAGCAGTACTTC.

The CDR3 protein is CASSEEIRGEKLFF. The CDR3 DNA sequence: TGTGCCAGCAGTGAAGAGATAAGGGGTGAAAAACTGTTTTTT. This chain links TRBV25-1 with TRBJ1-4; D is perhaps TRBD1 (5 bases). Germline V gene lookup returns CDR1 MGHDK and CDR2 SYGVNS. V was trimmed by 2 bases and J by 7 bases, leaving 11 bases between them. The CDR3 spans 14 residues.

In nucleotides, the CDR3 is TGTGCCAGCAGCCACGGCCAGGTCAACTCCTACGAGCAGTACTTC. Protein product: CASSHGQVNSYEQYF. The chain has TRBV3-1 (or the pseudogene TRBV3-2) and TRBJ2-7; D gene uncertain. V was shortened by 3 bases and J by 0 bases, with 12 bases between the two germline ends. The CDR3 extends over 15 amino acids. Germline CDR1 is LGHDT and CDR2 is YNNKEL (reference sequence).

The genes are TRBV3-1 (or the pseudogene TRBV3-2) and TRBJ2-7, with D perhaps TRBD2 (5 bases). Trimming removed 3 bases from V and 3 bases from J, with 12 bases in between. CDR1 is LGHDT, CDR2 YNNKEL, per germline (reference sequence). This CDR3 contains 14 residues. The DNA of the CDR3 is TGTGCCAGCAGCCAGACTCAGCGGATCTACGAGCAGTACTTC. Amino acid sequence: CASSQTQRIYEQYF.

The V gene is TRBV30, the J gene TRBJ2-3, with D possibly matching TRBD1 (5 bases). The CDR3 covers 14 residues. Germline V lookup: CDR1 GTSNPN, CDR2 SVGIG (reference sequence). Trimming took off 0 bases at V and 0 bases at J, with 7 bases between the two ends. CDR3 sequence: CAWSVQVSTDTQYF. CDR3 bases: TGTGCCTGGAGTGTACAGGTTAGCACAGATACGCAGTATTTT.

CDR3 DNA: TGTGCCAGCCCCCAGCCGGGGGGCGCTGGGGCCAACGTCCTGACTTTC. Its protein is CASPQPGGAGANVLTF. V is TRBV18 and J is TRBJ2-6, with a weak D call TRBD2 (7 bases). The CDR3 has 16 amino acids. CDR1 and CDR2 (germline): KGHSH, LQKENI. V gave up 8 bases and J gave up 2 bases, with 16 bases separating them.

The chain links TRBV9 to TRBJ1-1; possibly TRBD1 for D (6 bases). V gave up 3 bases and J gave up 0 bases, with 9 bases separating them. The CDR3 sequence is 14 residues long. Germline values: CDR1 SGDLS, CDR2 YYNGEE. The CDR3 DNA is TGTGCCAGCAGCGGGGACATTTTGAACACTGAAGCTTTCTTT. It yields the protein CASSGDILNTEAFF.

The chain combines TRBV6-5 with TRBJ2-7, with D possibly being TRBD1 (6 bases). With 6 bases removed from V and 2 bases from J, the gap between germline ends came to 11 bases. The CDR3 is 13 residues long. Looked up from germline, CDR1 is MNHEY and CDR2 is SVGAGI. The CDR3 loop reads CASRGAATYEQYF. The CDR3 nucleotides read TGTGCCAGCAGGGGGGCAGCTACCTACGAGCAGTACTTC.

The chain employs TRBV28 and TRBJ1-1; a possible D gene is TRBD1 (6 bases). CDR1 MDHEN and CDR2 SYDVKM come from the germline V gene. Trimming took 6 bases from V and 6 from J, leaving 20 bases between them. The CDR3 contains 15 residues. CDR3: CASSQRGGRYAEAFF. CDR3 DNA sequence: TGTGCCAGCAGCCAGCGCGGGGGGCGATACGCTGAAGCTTTCTTT.

This chain links TRBV6-5 with TRBJ2-7; maybe TRBD1 (6 bases). The CDR3 loop spans 14 amino acids. V was shortened by 4 bases and J by 5 bases, with 15 bases between the two germline ends. From germline, CDR1 is MNHEY and CDR2 SVGAGI. DNA for the CDR3: TGTGCCAGCAGTTCCCTGGGGGCGGGCCACGAGCAGTACTTC. Translation gives CASSSLGAGHEQYF.

The rearrangement links TRBV27 to TRBJ1-2; D unresolved. Germline CDR1 reads MNHEY; CDR2 reads SMNVEV (reference sequence). V lost 1 base, J lost 4 bases, and 10 bases lay in between. The CDR3 loop spans 14 amino acids. CDR3 loop: CASSLLGVGYGYTF. CDR3 nucleotides: TGTGCCAGCAGTTTATTGGGAGTTGGCTATGGCTACACCTTC.

This clone was observed a handful of times. The gene calls are TRBV9 and TRBJ1-6, with TRBD1 matching 10 bases. The J segment lost 8 bases and the V segment lost 4 bases, leaving 6 bases of the junction unmatched. Germline lookup yields CDR1 SGDLS and CDR2 YYNGEE. The CDR3 loop spans 15 amino acids. The CDR3 DNA reads TGTGCCAGCAGCTCGCGCGGGACAGGGGATTCACCCCTCCACTTT. This encodes CASSSRGTGDSPLHF.

CDR3 in amino acids: CASSFQGPYNEQFF. As DNA, the CDR3 is TGTGCCAGCAGCTTTCAGGGCCCTTACAATGAGCAGTTCTTC. This chain connects TRBV7-8 to TRBJ2-1; TRBD1 is a possible D gene (5 bases). This CDR3 has 14 amino acids. CDR1 and CDR2 from the germline V gene are SGHVS and FQNEAQ. V shed 3 bases and J shed 4 bases, with 10 bases lying between them.